This TCR beta chain was observed in a study of blood T cells in healthy people across ages. The study, taken as a whole, reports: TCR beta diversity was tightly associated with the proportion of naive T cells. Nothing was known about donor CMV status, and this possibly confounded expanded clonotype changes.

The CDR3 length is 12 residues. Germline V gene lookup returns CDR1 MNHEY and CDR2 SVGAGI. With 5 bases clipped from V and 12 bases from J, the junction kept 7 bases outside the gene matches. This clonotype has more than one count but fewer than ten. Its antigen is as yet unknown. Through a sample-barcoded 5' primer and a J-beta primer mix, a second PCR was run for roughly 7 to 12 cycles. TCRdb redid the calling of the 5' RACE reads with MiXCR, one entry per CDR3 protein. The data show about 1.8 million distinct CDR3 sequences, approximately 50% seen once. The sequencing input was blood. The chain combines TRBV6-5 with TRBJ2-3; 8 positions agree with TRBD2. The TCR was taken from a woman between 35 and 50 years old in good health. CDR3 residues: CASSPTSAAQYF. The CDR3 DNA is TGTGCCAGCAGTCCGACTAGCGCAGCCCAGTATTTT.